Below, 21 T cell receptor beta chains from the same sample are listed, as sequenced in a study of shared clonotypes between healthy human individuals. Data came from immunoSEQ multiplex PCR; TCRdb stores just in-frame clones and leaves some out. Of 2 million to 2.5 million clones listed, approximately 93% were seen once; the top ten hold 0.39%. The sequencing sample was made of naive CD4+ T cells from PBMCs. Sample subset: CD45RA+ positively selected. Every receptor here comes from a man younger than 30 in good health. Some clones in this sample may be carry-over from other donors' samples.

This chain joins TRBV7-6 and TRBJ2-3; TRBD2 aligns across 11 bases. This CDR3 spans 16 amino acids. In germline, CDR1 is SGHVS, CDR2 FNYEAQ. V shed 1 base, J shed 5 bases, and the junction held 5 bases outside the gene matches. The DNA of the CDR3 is TGTGCCAGCAGCTTAGAACTAGCGGGAGCAGTAGATACGCAGTATTTT. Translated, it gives CASSLELAGAVDTQYF.

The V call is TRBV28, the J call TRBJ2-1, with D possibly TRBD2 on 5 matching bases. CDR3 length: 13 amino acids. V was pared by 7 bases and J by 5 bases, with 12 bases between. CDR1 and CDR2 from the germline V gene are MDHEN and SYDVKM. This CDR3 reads CASTVERDNEQFF. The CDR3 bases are TGTGCCAGCACGGTCGAGAGGGACAATGAGCAGTTCTTC.

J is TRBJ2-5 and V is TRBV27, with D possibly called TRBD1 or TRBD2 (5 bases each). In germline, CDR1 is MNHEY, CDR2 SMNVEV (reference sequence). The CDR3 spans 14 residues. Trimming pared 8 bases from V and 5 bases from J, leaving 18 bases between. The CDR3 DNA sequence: TGTGCCAGCGGGGGACCCCGATTGCGTGAGACCCAGTACTTC. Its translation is CASGGPRLRETQYF.

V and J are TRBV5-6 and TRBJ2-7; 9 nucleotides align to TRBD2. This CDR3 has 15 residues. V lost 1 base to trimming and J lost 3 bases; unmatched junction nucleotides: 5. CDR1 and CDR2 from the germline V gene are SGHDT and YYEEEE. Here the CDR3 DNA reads TGTGCCAGCAGCTTGAGGGCTAGCGGGGTCTACGAGCAGTACTTC. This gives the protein CASSLRASGVYEQYF. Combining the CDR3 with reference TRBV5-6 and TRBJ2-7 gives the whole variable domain DAGVTQSPTHLIKTRGQQVTLRCSPKSGHDTVSWYQQALGQGPQFIFQYYEEEERQRGNFPDRFSGHQFPNYSSELNVNALLLGDSALYLCASSLRASGVYEQYFGPGTRLTVT.

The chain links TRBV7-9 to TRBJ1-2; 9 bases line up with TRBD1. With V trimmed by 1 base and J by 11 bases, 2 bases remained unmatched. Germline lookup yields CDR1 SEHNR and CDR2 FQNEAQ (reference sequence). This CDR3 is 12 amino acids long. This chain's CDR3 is CASSLDRGRYTF. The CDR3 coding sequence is TGTGCCAGCAGCTTAGACAGGGGGCGATACACCTTC.

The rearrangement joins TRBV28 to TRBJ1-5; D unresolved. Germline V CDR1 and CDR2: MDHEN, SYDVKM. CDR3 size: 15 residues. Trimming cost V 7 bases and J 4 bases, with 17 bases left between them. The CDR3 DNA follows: TGTGCCAGCACATTCCTAGACGGGAAGAATCAGCCCCAGCATTTT. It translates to CASTFLDGKNQPQHF.

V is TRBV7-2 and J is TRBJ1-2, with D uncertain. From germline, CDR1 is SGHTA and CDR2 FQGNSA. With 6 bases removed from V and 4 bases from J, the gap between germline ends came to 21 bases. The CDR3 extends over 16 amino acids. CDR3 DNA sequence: TGTGCCAGCAGAGGACCGGGTCTAGACCTTCCCTATGGCTACACCTTC. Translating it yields CASRGPGLDLPYGYTF.

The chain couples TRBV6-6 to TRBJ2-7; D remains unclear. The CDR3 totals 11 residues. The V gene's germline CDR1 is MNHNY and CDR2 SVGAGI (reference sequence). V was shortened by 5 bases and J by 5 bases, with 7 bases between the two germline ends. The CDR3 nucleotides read TGTGCCAGCAGTCCTTCCCACGAGCAGTACTTC. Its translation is CASSPSHEQYF.

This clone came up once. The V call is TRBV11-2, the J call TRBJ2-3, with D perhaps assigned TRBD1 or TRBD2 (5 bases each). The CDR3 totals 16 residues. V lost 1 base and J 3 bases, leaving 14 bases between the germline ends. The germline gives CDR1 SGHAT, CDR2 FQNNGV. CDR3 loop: CASSLGAGWRTDTQYF. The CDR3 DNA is TGTGCCAGCAGCTTAGGAGCAGGGTGGAGGACAGATACGCAGTATTTT.

CDR3 sequence (DNA): TGCGCCAGCAGCCACTTGCTCAGGTCTAACTATGGCTACACCTTC. Translation: CASSHLLRSNYGYTF. The rearrangement joins TRBV4-1 to TRBJ1-2; no clear D. V lost 3 bases, J lost 0 bases, and 11 bases lay in between. The CDR3 is made up of 15 amino acids. Germline CDR1 is MGHRA and CDR2 is YSYEKL.

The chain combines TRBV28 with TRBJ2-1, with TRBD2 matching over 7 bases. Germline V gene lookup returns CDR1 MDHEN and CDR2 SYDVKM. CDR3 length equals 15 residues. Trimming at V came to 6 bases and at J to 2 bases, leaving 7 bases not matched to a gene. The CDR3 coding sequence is TGTGCCAGCAGAAAAGTAGGACTAGCCTACAATGAGCAGTTCTTC. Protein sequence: CASRKVGLAYNEQFF.

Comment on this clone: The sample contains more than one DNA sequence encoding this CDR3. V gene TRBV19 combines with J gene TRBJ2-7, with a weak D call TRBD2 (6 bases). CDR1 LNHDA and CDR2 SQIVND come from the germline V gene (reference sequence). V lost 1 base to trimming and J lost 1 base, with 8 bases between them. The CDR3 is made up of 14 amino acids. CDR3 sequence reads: CASSIAGLSYEQYF. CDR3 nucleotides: TGTGCCAGTAGTATAGCGGGACTTTCCTACGAGCAGTACTTC.

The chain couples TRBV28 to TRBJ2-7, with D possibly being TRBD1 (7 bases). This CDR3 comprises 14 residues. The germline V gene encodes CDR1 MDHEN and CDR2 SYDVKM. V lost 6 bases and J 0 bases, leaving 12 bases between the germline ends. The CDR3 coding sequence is TGTGCCAGCAGCCAGGGGGGCCCCTCCTACGAGCAGTACTTC. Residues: CASSQGGPSYEQYF.

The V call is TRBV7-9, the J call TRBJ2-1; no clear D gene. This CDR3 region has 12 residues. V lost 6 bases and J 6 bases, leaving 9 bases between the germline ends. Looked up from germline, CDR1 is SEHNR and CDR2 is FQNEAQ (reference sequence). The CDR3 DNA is TGTGCCAGCAGTTACGGTGGCAATGAGCAGTTCTTC. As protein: CASSYGGNEQFF.

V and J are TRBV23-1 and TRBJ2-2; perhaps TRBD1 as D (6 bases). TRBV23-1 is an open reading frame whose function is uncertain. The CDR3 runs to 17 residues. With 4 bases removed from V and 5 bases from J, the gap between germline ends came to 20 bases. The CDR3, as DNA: TGCGCCAGCAGTCTGCTTCTGGCCCAGGGGCGGACCGGGGAGCTGTTTTTT. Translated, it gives CASSLLLAQGRTGELFF.

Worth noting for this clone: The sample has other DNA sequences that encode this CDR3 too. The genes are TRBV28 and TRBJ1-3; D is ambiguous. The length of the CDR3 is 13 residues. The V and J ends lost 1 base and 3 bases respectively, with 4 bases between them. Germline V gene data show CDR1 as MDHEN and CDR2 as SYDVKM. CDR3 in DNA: TGTGCCAGCAGTTTATCTTTTGGAAACACCATATATTTT. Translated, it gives CASSLSFGNTIYF.

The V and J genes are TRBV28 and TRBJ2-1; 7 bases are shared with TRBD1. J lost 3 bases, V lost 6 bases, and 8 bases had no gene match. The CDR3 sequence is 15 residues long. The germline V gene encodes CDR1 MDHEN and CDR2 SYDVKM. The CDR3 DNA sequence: TGTGCCAGCAGGGTAAGGGACAGAAACTACAATGAGCAGTTCTTC. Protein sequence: CASRVRDRNYNEQFF. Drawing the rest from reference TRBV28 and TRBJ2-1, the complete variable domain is DVKVTQSSRYLVKRTGEKVFLECVQDMDHENMFWYRQDPGLGLRLIYFSYDVKMKEKGDIPEGYSVSREKKERFSLILESASTNQTSMYLCASRVRDRNYNEQFFGPGTRLTVL.

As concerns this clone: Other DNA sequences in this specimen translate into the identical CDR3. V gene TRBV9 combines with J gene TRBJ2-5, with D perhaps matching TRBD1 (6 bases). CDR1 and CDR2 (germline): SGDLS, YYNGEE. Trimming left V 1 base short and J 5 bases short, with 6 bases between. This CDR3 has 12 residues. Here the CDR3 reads CASSVTGETQYF. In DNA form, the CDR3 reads TGTGCCAGCAGCGTAACAGGGGAGACCCAGTACTTC. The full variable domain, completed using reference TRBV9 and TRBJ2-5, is DSGVTQTPKHLITATGQRVTLRCSPRSGDLSVYWYQQSLDQGLQFLIQYYNGEERAKGNILERFSAQQFPDLHSELNLSSLELGDSALYFCASSVTGETQYFGPGTRLLVL.

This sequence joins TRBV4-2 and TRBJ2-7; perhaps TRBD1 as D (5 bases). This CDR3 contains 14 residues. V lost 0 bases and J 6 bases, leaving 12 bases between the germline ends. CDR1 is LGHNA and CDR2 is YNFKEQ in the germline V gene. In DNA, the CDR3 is TGTGCCAGCAGCCAAGACAGGGTAAGGGTCGAGCAGTACTTC. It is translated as CASSQDRVRVEQYF.

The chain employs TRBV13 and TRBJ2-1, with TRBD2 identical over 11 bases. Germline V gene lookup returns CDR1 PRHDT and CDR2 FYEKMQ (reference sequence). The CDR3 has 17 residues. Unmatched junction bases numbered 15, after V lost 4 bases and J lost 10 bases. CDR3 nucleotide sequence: TGTGCCAGCAGCTCAGCCCGGCTAGCGGGAGGATCTGGGGAGCAGTTCTTC. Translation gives CASSSARLAGGSGEQFF.

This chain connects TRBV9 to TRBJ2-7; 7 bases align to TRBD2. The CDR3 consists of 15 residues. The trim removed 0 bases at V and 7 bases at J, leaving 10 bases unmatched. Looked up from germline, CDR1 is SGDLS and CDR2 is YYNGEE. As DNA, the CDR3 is TGTGCCAGCAGCGTAGACTCCGGGAGGTCTGGAGAGCAGTACTTC. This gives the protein CASSVDSGRSGEQYF.